This TCR beta chain was recorded in a study of T-cell memory formation after mild COVID-19. CDR3 length: 16 amino acids. Germline lookup yields CDR1 SGHTA and CDR2 FQGNSA. Trimming pared 2 bases from V and 1 base from J, leaving 12 bases between. TCRdb processed the 5' RACE reads anew with MiXCR; each CDR3 protein has one entry. Of about 170,000 distinct CDR3 sequences detected, about an eighth appear once; the ten largest clones hold approximately 3.4%. Concerning this clonotype: What it binds is unknown.

General study points: Mainly CM and EM harbored the contracting CD4+ clones; mainly EMRA harbored the CD8+ ones. A second wave expanding day 15 to 37 was CD4+-biased; contracting clones were balanced.

Sequencing input: PBMCs or a T cell subset sorted from them (not recorded which). This sequence originates from a man aged 18 to 29 who had mild COVID-19 (a few samples of this study predate the infection). Cell type and time point are not known. This chain uses TRBV7-2 with TRBJ1-5; D possibly corresponds to TRBD1 (5 bases). The CDR3 DNA sequence: TGTGCCAGCAGCTTATTAGGAGGGGTAAGCAATCAGCCCCAGCATTTT. Its protein product is CASSLLGGVSNQPQHF.